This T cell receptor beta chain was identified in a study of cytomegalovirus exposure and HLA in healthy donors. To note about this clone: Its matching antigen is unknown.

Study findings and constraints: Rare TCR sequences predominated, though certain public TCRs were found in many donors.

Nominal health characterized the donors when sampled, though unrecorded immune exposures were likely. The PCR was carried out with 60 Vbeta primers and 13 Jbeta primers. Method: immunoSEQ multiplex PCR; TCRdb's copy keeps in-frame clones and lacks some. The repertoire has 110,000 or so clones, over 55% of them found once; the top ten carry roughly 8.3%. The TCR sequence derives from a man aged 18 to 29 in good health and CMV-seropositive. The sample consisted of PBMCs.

The CDR3 nucleotides are TGTGCCAGCAGTGAATTGGCTAGCGGGGGGACAGATACGCAGTATTTT. Translating gives CASSELASGGTDTQYF. The J gene is TRBJ2-3, the V gene TRBV6-4, with 11 bases matching TRBD2. Germline CDR1 and CDR2: MRHNA and SNTAGT. The V gene end was trimmed by 3 bases and the J gene end by 3 bases; junction bases not matched to a gene: 5. This CDR3 spans 16 amino acids.